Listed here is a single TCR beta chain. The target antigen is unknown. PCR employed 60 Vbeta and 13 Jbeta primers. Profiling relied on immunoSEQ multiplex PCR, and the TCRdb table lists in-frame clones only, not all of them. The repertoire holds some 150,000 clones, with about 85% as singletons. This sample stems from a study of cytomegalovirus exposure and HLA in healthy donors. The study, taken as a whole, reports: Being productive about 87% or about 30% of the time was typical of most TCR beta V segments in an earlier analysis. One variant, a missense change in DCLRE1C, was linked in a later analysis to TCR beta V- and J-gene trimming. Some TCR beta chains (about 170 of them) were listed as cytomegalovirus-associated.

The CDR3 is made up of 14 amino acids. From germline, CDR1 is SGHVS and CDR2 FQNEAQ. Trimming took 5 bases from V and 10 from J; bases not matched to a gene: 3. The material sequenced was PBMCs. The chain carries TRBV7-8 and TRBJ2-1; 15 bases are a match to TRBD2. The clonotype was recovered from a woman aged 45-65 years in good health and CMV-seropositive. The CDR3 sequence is CASSRTSGRGEQFF. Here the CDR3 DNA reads TGTGCCAGCAGCCGGACTAGCGGGAGGGGAGAGCAGTTCTTC.